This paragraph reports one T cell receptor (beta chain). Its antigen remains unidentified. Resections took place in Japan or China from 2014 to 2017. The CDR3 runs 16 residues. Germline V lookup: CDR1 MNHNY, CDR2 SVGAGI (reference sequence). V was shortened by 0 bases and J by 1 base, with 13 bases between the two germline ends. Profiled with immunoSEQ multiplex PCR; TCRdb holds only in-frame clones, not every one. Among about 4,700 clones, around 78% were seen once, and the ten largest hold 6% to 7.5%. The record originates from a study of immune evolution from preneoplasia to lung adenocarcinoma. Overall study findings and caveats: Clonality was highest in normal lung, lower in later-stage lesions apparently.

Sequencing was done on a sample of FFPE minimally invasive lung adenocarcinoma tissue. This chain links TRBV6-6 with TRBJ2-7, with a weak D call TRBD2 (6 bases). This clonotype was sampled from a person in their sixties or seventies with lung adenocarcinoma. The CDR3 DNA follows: TGTGCCAGCAGTTACTCGATACCCAGCGGGTCCTACGAGCAGTACTTC. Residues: CASSYSIPSGSYEQYF.